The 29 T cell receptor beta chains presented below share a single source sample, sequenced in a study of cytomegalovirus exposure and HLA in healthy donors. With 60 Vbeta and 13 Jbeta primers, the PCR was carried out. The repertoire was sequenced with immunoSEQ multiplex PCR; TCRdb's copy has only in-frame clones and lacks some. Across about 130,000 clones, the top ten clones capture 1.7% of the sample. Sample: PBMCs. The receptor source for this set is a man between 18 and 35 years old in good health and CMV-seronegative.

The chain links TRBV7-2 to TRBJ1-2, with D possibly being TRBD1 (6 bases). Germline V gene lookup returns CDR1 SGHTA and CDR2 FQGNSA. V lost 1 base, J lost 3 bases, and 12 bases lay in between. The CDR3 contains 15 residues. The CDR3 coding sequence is TGTGCCAGCAGCTTAGTCAGTGGGGGCGACTATGGCTACACCTTC. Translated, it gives CASSLVSGGDYGYTF.

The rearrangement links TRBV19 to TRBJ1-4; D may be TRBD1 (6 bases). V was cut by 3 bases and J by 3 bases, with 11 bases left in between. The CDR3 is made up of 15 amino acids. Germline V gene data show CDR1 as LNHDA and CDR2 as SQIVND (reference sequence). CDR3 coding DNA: TGTGCCAGTAGTATTTCCAGGGGAGCTAATGAAAAACTGTTTTTT. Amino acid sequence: CASSISRGANEKLFF. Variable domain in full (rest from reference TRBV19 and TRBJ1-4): DGGITQSPKYLFRKEGQNVTLSCEQNLNHDAMYWYRQDPGQGLRLIYYSQIVNDFQKGDIAEGYSVSREKKESFPLTVTSAQKNPTAFYLCASSISRGANEKLFFGSGTQLSVL.

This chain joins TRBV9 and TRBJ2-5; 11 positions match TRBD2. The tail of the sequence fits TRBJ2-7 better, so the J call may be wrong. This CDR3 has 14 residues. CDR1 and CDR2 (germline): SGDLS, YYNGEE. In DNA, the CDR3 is TGTGCCAGCAGCGCCGGGACTAGCGGCTACGAGCAGTACTTC. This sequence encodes CASSAGTSGYEQYF.

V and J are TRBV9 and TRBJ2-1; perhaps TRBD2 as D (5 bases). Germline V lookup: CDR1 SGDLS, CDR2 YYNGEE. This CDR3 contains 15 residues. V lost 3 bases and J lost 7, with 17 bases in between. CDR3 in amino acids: CASSADYLRRNEQFF. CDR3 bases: TGTGCCAGCAGCGCTGACTATCTGCGTAGGAATGAGCAGTTCTTC. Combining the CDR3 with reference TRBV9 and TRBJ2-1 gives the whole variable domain DSGVTQTPKHLITATGQRVTLRCSPRSGDLSVYWYQQSLDQGLQFLIQYYNGEERAKGNILERFSAQQFPDLHSELNLSSLELGDSALYFCASSADYLRRNEQFFGPGTRLTVL.

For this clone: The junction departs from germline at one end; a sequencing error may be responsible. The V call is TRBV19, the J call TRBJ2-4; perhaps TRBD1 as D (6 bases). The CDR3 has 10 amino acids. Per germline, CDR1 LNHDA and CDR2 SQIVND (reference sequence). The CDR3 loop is CASSSGTLIF. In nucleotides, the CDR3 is TGTGCCAGTAGTTCGGGGACACTGATCTTC.

Here the CDR3 reads CASRPGTEYEQYF. The CDR3 coding sequence is TGTGCCAGCAGGCCCGGGACTGAATACGAGCAGTACTTC. The rearrangement links TRBV6-1 to TRBJ2-5; the D gene is possibly TRBD2 (6 bases). The J call may be in error: the DNA end matches TRBJ2-7 better. The CDR3 runs to 13 residues. Germline loops: CDR1 MNHNS, CDR2 SASEGT.

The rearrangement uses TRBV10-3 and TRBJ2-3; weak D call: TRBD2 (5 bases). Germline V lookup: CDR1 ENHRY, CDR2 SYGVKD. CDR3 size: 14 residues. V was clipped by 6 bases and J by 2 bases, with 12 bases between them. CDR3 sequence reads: CAISAERNTDTQYF. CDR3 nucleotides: TGTGCCATCAGCGCCGAGCGGAACACAGATACGCAGTATTTT.

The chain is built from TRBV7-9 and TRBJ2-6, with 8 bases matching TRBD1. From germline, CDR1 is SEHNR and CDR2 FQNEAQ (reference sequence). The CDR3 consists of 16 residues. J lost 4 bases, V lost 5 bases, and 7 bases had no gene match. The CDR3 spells CASSQNRDRGANVLTF. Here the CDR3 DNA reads TGTGCCAGCAGCCAAAACCGGGACAGGGGGGCCAACGTCCTGACTTTC.

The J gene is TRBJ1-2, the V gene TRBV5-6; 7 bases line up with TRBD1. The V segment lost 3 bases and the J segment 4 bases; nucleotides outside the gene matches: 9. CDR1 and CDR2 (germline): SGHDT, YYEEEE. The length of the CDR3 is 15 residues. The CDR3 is CASSCMSRDSYGYTF. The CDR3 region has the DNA TGTGCCAGCAGCTGTATGTCCCGGGACAGCTATGGCTACACCTTC. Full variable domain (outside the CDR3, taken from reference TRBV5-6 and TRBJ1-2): DAGVTQSPTHLIKTRGQQVTLRCSPKSGHDTVSWYQQALGQGPQFIFQYYEEEERQRGNFPDRFSGHQFPNYSSELNVNALLLGDSALYLCASSCMSRDSYGYTFGSGTRLTVV.

CDR3 DNA: TGTGCCAGCAGCGAGGGGAAACTAGCGGGAGGGACGAATGAGCAGTTCTTC. It encodes CASSEGKLAGGTNEQFF. The J gene is TRBJ2-1, the V gene TRBV9, with 13 bases aligning to TRBD2. V shed 3 bases, J shed 7 bases, and the junction held 10 bases outside the gene matches. This CDR3 region has 17 residues. CDR1 and CDR2 from the germline V gene are SGDLS and YYNGEE.

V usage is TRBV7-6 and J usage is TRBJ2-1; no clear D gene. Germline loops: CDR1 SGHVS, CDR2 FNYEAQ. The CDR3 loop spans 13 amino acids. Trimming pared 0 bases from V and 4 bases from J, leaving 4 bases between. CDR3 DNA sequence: TGTGCCAGCAGCTTAGCCCAATACAATGAGCAGTTCTTC. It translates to CASSLAQYNEQFF.

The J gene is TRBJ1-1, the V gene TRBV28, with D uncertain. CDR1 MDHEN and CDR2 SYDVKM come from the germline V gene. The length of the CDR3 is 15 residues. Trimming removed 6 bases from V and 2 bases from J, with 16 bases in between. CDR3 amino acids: CASRGMRRVNTEAFF. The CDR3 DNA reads TGTGCCAGCAGGGGGATGCGGAGGGTAAACACTGAAGCTTTCTTT.

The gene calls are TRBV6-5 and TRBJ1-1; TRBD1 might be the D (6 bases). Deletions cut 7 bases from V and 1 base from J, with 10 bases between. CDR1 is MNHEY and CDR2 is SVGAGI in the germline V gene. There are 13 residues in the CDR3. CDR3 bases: TGTGCCAGCACCCAGACAGGGAACACTGAAGCTTTCTTT. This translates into CASTQTGNTEAFF.

The CDR3 DNA is TGTGCCAGCAGCTTAGATCAGGGACTGATGCCATCCGAGCAGTACTTC. Its protein product is CASSLDQGLMPSEQYF. V and J are TRBV7-6 and TRBJ2-7, with D tentatively TRBD2 (6 bases). The CDR3 totals 16 residues. Germline CDR1 SGHVS, CDR2 FNYEAQ. V was trimmed by 1 base and J by 6 bases, leaving 19 bases between them.

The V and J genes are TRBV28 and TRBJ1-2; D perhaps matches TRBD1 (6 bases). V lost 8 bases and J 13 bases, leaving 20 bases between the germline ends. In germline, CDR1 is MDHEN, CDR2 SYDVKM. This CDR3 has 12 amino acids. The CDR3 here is CASGEDRPLSTF. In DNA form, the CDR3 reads TGTGCCAGCGGAGAAGACAGGCCCCTCTCCACCTTC.

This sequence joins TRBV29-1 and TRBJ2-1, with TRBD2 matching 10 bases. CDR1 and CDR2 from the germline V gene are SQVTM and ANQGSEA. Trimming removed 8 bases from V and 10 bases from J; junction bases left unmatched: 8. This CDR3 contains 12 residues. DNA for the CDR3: TGCAGCCTCGTAGCGGGGGGACGAGAGCAGTTCTTC. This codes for CSLVAGGREQFF.

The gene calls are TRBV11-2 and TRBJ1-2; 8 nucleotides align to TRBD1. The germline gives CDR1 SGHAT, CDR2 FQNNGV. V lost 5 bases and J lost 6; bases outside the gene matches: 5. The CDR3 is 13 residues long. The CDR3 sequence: CASSPGQGHGYTF. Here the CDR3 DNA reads TGTGCCAGCAGCCCAGGACAGGGTCATGGCTACACCTTC.

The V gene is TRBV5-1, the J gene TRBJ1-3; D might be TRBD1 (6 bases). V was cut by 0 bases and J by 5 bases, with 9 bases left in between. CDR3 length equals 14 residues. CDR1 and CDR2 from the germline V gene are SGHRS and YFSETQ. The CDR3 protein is CASSLEDSRNTIYF. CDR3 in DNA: TGCGCCAGCAGCTTGGAGGACAGCCGAAACACCATATATTTT.

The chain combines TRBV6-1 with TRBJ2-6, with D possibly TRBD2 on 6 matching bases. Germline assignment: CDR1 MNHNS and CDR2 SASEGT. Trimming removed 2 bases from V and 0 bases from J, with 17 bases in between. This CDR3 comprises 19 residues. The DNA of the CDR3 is TGTGCCAGCAGTGAATTAGCGGTAGGCTACCGCTCTGGGGCCAACGTCCTGACTTTC. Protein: CASSELAVGYRSGANVLTF.

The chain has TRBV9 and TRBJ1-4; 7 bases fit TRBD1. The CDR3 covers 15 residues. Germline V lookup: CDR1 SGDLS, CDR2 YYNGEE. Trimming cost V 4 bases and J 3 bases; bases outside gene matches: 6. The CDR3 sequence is CASSPRTGSNEKLFF. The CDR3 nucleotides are TGTGCCAGCAGCCCTCGGACAGGCTCTAATGAAAAACTGTTTTTT. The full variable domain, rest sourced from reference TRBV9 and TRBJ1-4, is DSGVTQTPKHLITATGQRVTLRCSPRSGDLSVYWYQQSLDQGLQFLIQYYNGEERAKGNILERFSAQQFPDLHSELNLSSLELGDSALYFCASSPRTGSNEKLFFGSGTQLSVL.

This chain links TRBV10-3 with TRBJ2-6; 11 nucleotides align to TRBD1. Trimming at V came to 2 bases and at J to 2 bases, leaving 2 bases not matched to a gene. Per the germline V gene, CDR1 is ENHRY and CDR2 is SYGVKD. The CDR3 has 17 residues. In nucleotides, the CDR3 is TGTGCCATCAGTGAGCGGGACAGGGGGACTGGGGCCAACGTCCTGACTTTC. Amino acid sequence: CAISERDRGTGANVLTF.

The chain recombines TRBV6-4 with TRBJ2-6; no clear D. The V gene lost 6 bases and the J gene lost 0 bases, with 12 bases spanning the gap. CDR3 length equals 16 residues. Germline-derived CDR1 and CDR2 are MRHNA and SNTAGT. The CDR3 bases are TGTGCCAGCAGGCCCCCCAGGAACTCTGGGGCCAACGTCCTGACTTTC. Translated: CASRPPRNSGANVLTF.

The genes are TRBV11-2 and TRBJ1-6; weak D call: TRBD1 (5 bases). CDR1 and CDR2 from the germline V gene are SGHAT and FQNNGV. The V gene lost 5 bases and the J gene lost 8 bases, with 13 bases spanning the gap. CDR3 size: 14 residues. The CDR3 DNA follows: TGTGCCAGCAGCCTCACGGGACTCTATTCACCCCTCCACTTT. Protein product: CASSLTGLYSPLHF.

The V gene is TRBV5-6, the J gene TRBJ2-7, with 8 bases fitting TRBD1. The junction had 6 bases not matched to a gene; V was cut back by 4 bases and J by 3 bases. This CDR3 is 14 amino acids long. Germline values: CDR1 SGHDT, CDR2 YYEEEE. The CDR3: CASSLGTGLYEQYF. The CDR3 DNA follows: TGTGCCAGCAGCCTAGGGACAGGCCTCTACGAGCAGTACTTC.

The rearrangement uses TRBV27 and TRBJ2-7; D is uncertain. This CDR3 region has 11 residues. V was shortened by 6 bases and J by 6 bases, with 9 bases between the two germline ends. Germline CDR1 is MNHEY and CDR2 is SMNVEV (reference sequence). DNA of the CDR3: TGTGCCAGCAGGCGAGGTCCCGAGCAGTACTTC. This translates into CASRRGPEQYF.

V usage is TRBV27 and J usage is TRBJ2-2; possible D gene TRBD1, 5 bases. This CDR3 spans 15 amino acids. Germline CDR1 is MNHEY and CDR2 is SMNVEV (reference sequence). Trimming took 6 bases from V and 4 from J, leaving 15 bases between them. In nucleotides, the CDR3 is TGTGCCAGCAGCCCCCAGGGTGTGAGCACCGGGGAGCTGTTTTTT. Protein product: CASSPQGVSTGELFF.

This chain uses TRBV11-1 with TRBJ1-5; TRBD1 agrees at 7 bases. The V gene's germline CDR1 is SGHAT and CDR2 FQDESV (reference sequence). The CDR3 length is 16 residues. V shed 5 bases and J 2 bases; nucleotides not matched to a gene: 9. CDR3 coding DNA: TGTGCCAGCAGCCTCACAGGGGCGTTGGGCAATCAGCCCCAGCATTTT. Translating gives CASSLTGALGNQPQHF.

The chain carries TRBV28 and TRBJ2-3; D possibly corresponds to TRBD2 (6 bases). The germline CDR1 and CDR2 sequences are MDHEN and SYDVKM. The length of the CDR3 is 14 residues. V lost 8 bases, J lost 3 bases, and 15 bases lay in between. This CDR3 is CASLRDLQTDTQYF. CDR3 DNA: TGTGCCAGCCTCCGGGACTTGCAAACAGATACGCAGTATTTT.

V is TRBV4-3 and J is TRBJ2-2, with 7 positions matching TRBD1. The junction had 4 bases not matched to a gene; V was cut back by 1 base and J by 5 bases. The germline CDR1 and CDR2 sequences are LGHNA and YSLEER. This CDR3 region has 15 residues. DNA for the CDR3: TGCGCCAGCAGCCAAGCAGGGGGTTGGACCGGGGAGCTGTTTTTT. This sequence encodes CASSQAGGWTGELFF.